One T cell receptor (beta chain) is described in this entry. Here immunoSEQ multiplex PCR was the method, and the copy in TCRdb shows in-frame clones only, minus some. The sample shows 30,000 to 45,000 clones, roughly four fifths of them seen only once. The data are from a study of OX40 agonist ivuxolimab in advanced cancers. Per the germline V gene, CDR1 is SGHRS and CDR2 is YFSETQ. Trimming stripped 3 bases from V and 2 bases from J, with 6 bases between. This CDR3 is 12 amino acids long. The clonotype was recovered from an adult with an advanced solid tumor such as melanoma, head and neck, liver or kidney cancer. Sample: CD4+ or CD8+ T cells sorted from blood, taken in a trial of the OX40 agonist ivuxolimab. V and J are TRBV5-1 and TRBJ2-7; D remains ambiguous. CDR3 protein: CASSYKAYEQYF. CDR3 nucleotides: TGCGCCAGCAGCTACAAGGCCTACGAGCAGTACTTC.